This TCR beta chain originates from a study of T cell responses to AZD1222 COVID-19 vaccine. General study points: Unmutated regions of variants are reportedly targeted by nearly half of spike-specific TCRs.

Here immunoSEQ multiplex PCR was the method, and the copy in TCRdb shows in-frame clones only, minus some. The sample records around 81,000 clones, over 80% being singletons. The CDR3 consists of 13 residues. V shed 1 base and J shed 10 bases, with 13 bases lying between them. About this clone: Its antigen is still unknown.

The source material was peripheral blood, sampled on day 0 of AZD1222 vaccination. The rearrangement links TRBV12-3 or TRBV12-4 to TRBJ1-2; D is unclear. The origin of this receptor is an adult in good health. CDR3 amino acids: CASSLGGAVDYTF. CDR3 nucleotide sequence: TGTGCCAGCAGTTTAGGAGGCGCAGTTGACTACACCTTC.